This record looks at one T cell receptor beta chain sequence and its context. The antigen is not known. V shed 6 bases, J shed 7 bases, and the junction held 12 bases outside the gene matches. CDR3 size: 16 residues. This entry belongs to a study of identical twins. Whole-study findings and limits: A partial confounding effect on zero-insertion analyses could come from invariant MAIT and iNKT cells. Twin sharing of out-of-frame TCR alpha was underestimated by models in monozygotic pairs.

The authors used template switching to add a universal primer site and gave cDNA unique molecular identifiers. TCRdb re-called the 5' RACE reads through MiXCR, storing one row per CDR3 protein. Found here are 1.5 million to 2 million distinct CDR3 sequences, roughly 35% of them singletons; the top ten hold less than 0.35%. This receptor was identified in a newborn girl in good health. The sample comprised cord blood. The rearrangement uses TRBV12-3 or TRBV12-4 and TRBJ1-6, with 7 bases aligning to TRBD1. The CDR3 sequence is CASRARTGTMNSPLHF. In nucleotides, the CDR3 is TGTGCCAGCAGAGCACGGACAGGAACTATGAATTCACCCCTCCACTTT.